Below are 17 T cell receptor beta chains sequenced from a single sample in a study of blood T cell repertoires in COVID-19. TCRdb's copy holds only in-frame clones and misses some; the assay was immunoSEQ multiplex PCR. In the table there are approximately 280,000 clones, around 84% of which are singletons. The sequencing sample was made of peripheral blood. These receptors all stem from a human donor with COVID-19, enrolled during active disease. The donor label of this sample is uncertain.

This clone was seen a single time. The chain carries TRBV19 and TRBJ2-3; 11 nucleotides agree with TRBD2. V lost 4 bases to trimming and J lost 4 bases; unmatched junction nucleotides: 1. The germline CDR1 and CDR2 sequences are LNHDA and SQIVND (reference sequence). The CDR3 consists of 14 residues. CDR3 sequence (DNA): TGTGCCAGTAGTAAACTAGCGGGAGCAGATACGCAGTATTTT. It encodes CASSKLAGADTQYF.

The V and J genes are TRBV20-1 and TRBJ1-1, with 7 bases fitting TRBD1. Germline trimming cut 3 bases from V and 6 bases from J; bases unmatched to any gene: 4. The CDR3 is 12 amino acids. Germline values: CDR1 DFQATT, CDR2 SNEGSKA (reference sequence). The chain's CDR3 is CSASYRGPEAFF. CDR3 coding DNA: TGCAGTGCTAGTTACAGGGGTCCTGAAGCTTTCTTT.

The table lists this clone with a count of one. The gene calls are TRBV6-5 and TRBJ2-7, with 9 bases that match TRBD2. CDR3 length: 15 residues. The germline V gene encodes CDR1 MNHEY and CDR2 SVGAGI. J lost 1 base, V lost 6 bases, and 7 bases had no gene match. The CDR3 region is CASSLLAGQSYEQYF. CDR3 in DNA: TGTGCCAGCAGCCTCCTAGCGGGACAGTCCTACGAGCAGTACTTC.

Written as DNA, the CDR3 is TGCGCCAGCAGCTTGGACCTGCGTTACGGCTACACCTTC. Translating gives CASSLDLRYGYTF. This chain uses TRBV5-1 with TRBJ1-2; D is unresolved. Germline lookup yields CDR1 SGHRS and CDR2 YFSETQ. This CDR3 has 13 amino acids. V shed 0 bases and J shed 8 bases, with 11 bases lying between them.

This chain connects TRBV29-1 to TRBJ1-2; the D gene is possibly TRBD1 (6 bases). CDR1 and CDR2 (germline): SQVTM, ANQGSEA. The CDR3 is 14 residues long. The germline V and J ends were trimmed by 5 bases and 8 bases, with 21 bases remaining between them. The CDR3 sequence: CSVLPRDTVGGYTF. The CDR3 DNA reads as TGCAGCGTTCTCCCCCGGGACACGGTTGGGGGCTACACCTTC.

The chain recombines TRBV19 with TRBJ1-2; D perhaps matches TRBD1 (5 bases). V shed 1 base and J shed 2 bases, with 14 bases lying between them. Per the germline V gene, CDR1 is LNHDA and CDR2 is SQIVND (reference sequence). The CDR3 sequence is 16 residues long. The CDR3 sequence is CASSIVRQSRNYGYTF. In DNA, the CDR3 is TGTGCCAGTAGTATAGTACGACAGTCCAGAAACTATGGCTACACCTTC.

V gene TRBV27 combines with J gene TRBJ2-3; unclear D gene. Between the trimmed V and J ends, which lost 0 bases and 2 bases, there was a span of 9 bases. Germline assignment: CDR1 MNHEY and CDR2 SMNVEV (reference sequence). There are 15 residues in the CDR3. The CDR3 spells CASSLSLPNTDTQYF. The CDR3 nucleotides are TGTGCCAGCAGTTTATCACTTCCCAACACAGATACGCAGTATTTT.

The J gene is TRBJ1-4, the V gene TRBV5-4, with a weak D call TRBD1 (6 bases). V lost 0 bases and J 4 bases, leaving 10 bases between the germline ends. This CDR3 region has 15 residues. CDR1 SGHNT and CDR2 YYREEE come from the germline V gene (reference sequence). CDR3 loop: CASSLGRGLNEKLFF. Here the CDR3 DNA reads TGTGCCAGCAGCTTGGGCAGGGGTCTTAATGAAAAACTGTTTTTT.

The CDR3 here is CASSDRVQETQYF. For the CDR3, the DNA is TGTGCCAGCAGCGACAGGGTCCAAGAGACCCAGTACTTC. This chain joins TRBV7-2 and TRBJ2-5; 7 nucleotides match TRBD1. After removal of 5 bases from V and 1 base from J, the junction contained 1 base not matched to a gene. This CDR3 has 13 amino acids. Per the germline V gene, CDR1 is SGHTA and CDR2 is FQGNSA.

J is TRBJ1-1 and V is TRBV11-3; D gene unclear. Per germline, CDR1 SGHNT and CDR2 YENEEA. The CDR3 runs 13 residues. Trimming cost V 5 bases and J 0 bases, with 7 bases left between them. This CDR3 is CASSINMNTEAFF. In nucleotides, the CDR3 is TGTGCCAGCAGCATTAACATGAACACTGAAGCTTTCTTT.

J is TRBJ2-7 and V is TRBV6-4, with 9 bases identical to TRBD2. J was trimmed by 0 bases and V by 4 bases; bases with no gene match: 4. The germline CDR1 and CDR2 sequences are MRHNA and SNTAGT. The CDR3 spans 15 residues. DNA for the CDR3: TGTGCCAGCAGTGCCCTAGCGGGGCCCTCCTACGAGCAGTACTTC. Its translation is CASSALAGPSYEQYF.

This chain joins TRBV2 and TRBJ1-2, with D maybe TRBD1 (6 bases). In germline, CDR1 is SNHLY, CDR2 FYNNEI. The CDR3 has 15 amino acids. Trimming left V 3 bases short and J 2 bases short, with 13 bases between. In nucleotides, the CDR3 is TGTGCCAGCAGTGACCGATACAGGGAGAACTATGGCTACACCTTC. Its translation: CASSDRYRENYGYTF.

The chain employs TRBV15 and TRBJ2-7; tentative D call: TRBD1 (6 bases). V was pared by 0 bases and J by 2 bases, with 17 bases between. The CDR3 runs to 17 residues. In germline, CDR1 is LNHNV, CDR2 YYDKDF (reference sequence). The CDR3 DNA reads TGTGCCACCAGCAGAGATCTGGGAGCTACAGGGCCCTACGAGCAGTACTTC. This encodes CATSRDLGATGPYEQYF.

The chain uses TRBV28 and TRBJ1-5; TRBD1 aligns across 10 bases. The junction had 5 bases not matched to a gene; V was cut back by 2 bases and J by 7 bases. CDR3 length: 15 residues. In germline, CDR1 is MDHEN, CDR2 SYDVKM. CDR3 protein: CASSLPDRGDQPQHF. The CDR3 DNA reads TGTGCCAGCAGTTTACCGGACAGGGGGGACCAGCCCCAGCATTTT.

This clone was counted between two and nine times. This sequence joins TRBV9 and TRBJ2-2, with D possibly TRBD1 on 6 matching bases. The germline V gene encodes CDR1 SGDLS and CDR2 YYNGEE. The V and J ends lost 3 bases and 6 bases respectively, with 9 bases between them. The CDR3 has 13 residues. The CDR3, as DNA: TGTGCCAGCAGCGACAGGGACCCCGGGGAGCTGTTTTTT. It encodes CASSDRDPGELFF.

This clone was counted a single time. The J gene is TRBJ1-4, the V gene TRBV28, with D unresolved. This CDR3 comprises 12 residues. V gave up 5 bases and J gave up 8 bases, with 9 bases separating them. Germline values: CDR1 MDHEN, CDR2 SYDVKM. The CDR3 DNA is TGTGCCAGCAGTCCCCCACAGGAAAAACTGTTTTTT. Translating it yields CASSPPQEKLFF.

This clone showed up just a few times. The gene calls are TRBV7-9 and TRBJ2-7; tentative D call: TRBD1 (6 bases). The V and J ends lost 1 base and 12 bases respectively, with 13 bases between them. Per the germline V gene, CDR1 is SEHNR and CDR2 is FQNEAQ (reference sequence). The length of the CDR3 is 12 residues. The CDR3 sequence: CASSLGQGSPYF. In DNA form, the CDR3 reads TGTGCCAGCAGCTTAGGGCAGGGGAGCCCGTACTTC.